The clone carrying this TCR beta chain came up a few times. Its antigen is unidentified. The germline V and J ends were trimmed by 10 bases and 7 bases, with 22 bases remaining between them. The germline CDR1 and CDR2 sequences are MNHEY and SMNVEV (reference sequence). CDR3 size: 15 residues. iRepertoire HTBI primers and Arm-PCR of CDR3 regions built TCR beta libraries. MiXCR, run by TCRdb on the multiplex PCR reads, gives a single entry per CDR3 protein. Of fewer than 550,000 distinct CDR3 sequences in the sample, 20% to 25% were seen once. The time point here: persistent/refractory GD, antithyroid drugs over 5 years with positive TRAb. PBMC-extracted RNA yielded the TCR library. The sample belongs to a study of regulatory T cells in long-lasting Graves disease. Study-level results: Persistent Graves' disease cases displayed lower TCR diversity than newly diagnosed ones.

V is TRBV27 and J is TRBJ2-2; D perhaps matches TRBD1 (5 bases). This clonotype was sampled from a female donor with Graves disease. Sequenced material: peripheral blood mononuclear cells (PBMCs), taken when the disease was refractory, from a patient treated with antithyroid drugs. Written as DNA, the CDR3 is TGTGCCACCGCCCTTGCAGGGTCCCTTGGCGGGGAGCTGTTTTTT. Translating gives CATALAGSLGGELFF.